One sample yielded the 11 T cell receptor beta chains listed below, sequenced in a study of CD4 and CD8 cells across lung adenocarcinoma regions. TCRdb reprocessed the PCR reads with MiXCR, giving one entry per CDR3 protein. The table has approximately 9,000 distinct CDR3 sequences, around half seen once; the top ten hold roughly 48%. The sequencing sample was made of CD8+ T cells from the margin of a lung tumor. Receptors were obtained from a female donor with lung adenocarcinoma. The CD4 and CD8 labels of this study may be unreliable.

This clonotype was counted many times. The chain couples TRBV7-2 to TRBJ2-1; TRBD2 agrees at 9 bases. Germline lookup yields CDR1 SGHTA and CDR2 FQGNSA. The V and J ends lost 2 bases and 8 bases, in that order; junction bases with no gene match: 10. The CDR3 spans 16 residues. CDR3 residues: CASSLSGGRVPYEQFF. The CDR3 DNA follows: TGTGCCAGCAGCTTAAGCGGCGGGAGGGTTCCGTATGAGCAGTTCTTC.

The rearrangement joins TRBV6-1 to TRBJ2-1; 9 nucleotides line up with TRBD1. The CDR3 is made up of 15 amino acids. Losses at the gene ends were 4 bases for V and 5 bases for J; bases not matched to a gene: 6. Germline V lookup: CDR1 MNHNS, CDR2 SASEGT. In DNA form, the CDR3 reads TGTGCCAGCAGTGGGCCCGGGACAGGGCACAATGAGCAGTTCTTC. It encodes CASSGPGTGHNEQFF.

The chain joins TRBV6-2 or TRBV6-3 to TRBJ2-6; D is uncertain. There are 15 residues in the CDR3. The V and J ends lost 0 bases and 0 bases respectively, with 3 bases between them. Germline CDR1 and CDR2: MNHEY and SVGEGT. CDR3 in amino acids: CASSYSSSGANVLTF. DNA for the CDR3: TGTGCCAGCAGTTACTCGAGCTCTGGGGCCAACGTCCTGACTTTC.

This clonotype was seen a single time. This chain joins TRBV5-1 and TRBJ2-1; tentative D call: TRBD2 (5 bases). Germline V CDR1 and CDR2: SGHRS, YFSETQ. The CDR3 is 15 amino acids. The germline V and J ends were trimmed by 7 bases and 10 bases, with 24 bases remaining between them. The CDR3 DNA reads TGCGCCAGCCGGCAAGGGAGCTATAAAGACTACGAGCAGTTCTTC. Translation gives CASRQGSYKDYEQFF.

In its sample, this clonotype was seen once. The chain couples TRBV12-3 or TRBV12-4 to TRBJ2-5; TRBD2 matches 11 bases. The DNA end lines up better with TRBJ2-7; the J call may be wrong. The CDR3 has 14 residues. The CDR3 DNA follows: TGTGCCAGCAGTCTTACTAGCGGGAGCTACGAGCAGTACTTC. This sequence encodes CASSLTSGSYEQYF.

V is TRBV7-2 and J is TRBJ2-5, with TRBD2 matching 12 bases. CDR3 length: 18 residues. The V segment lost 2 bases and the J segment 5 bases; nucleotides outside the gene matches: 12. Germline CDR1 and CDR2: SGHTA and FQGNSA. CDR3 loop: CASSLLSLAGGPDETQYF. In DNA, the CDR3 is TGTGCCAGCAGCTTATTGAGCCTAGCGGGAGGGCCGGATGAGACCCAGTACTTC.

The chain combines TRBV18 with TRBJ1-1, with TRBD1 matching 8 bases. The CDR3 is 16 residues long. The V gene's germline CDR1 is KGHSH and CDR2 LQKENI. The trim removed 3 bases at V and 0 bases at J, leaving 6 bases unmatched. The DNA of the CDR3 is TGTGCCAGCTCACCGTCCGGACAGGGCATGAACACTGAAGCTTTCTTT. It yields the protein CASSPSGQGMNTEAFF.

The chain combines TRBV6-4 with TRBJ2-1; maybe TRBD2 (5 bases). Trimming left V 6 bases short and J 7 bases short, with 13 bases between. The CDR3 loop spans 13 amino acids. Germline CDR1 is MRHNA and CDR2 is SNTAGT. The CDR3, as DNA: TGTGCCAGCAGACCCGAGGGAGATAATGAGCAGTTCTTC. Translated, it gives CASRPEGDNEQFF.

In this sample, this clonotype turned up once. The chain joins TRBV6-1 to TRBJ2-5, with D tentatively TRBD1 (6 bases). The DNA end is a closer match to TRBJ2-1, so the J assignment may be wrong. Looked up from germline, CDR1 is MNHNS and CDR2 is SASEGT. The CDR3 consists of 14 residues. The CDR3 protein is CASRVDRTQETQFF. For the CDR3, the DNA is TGTGCCAGCAGGGTCGACAGGACCCAAGAGACCCAGTTCTTC.

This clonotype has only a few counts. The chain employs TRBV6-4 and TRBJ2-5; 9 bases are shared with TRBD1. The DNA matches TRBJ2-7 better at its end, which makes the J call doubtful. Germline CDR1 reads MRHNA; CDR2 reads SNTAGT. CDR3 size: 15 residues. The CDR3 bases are TGTGCCAGCAGGGGGACAGGGCCCGGAGGGTCCGAGCAGTACGTC. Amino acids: CASRGTGPGGSEQYV.

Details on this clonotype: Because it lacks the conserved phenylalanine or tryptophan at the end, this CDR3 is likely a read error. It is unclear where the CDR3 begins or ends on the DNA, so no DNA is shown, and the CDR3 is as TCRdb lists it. The CDR3 is CASSLKGNGGSDTQYV. The genes are TRBV27 and TRBJ2-3; TRBD1 is taken as the D call from the table, unchecked against the DNA. CDR1 is MNHEY and CDR2 is SMNVEV in the germline V gene (reference sequence). From its first to its last residue, the CDR3 has 16 amino acids.